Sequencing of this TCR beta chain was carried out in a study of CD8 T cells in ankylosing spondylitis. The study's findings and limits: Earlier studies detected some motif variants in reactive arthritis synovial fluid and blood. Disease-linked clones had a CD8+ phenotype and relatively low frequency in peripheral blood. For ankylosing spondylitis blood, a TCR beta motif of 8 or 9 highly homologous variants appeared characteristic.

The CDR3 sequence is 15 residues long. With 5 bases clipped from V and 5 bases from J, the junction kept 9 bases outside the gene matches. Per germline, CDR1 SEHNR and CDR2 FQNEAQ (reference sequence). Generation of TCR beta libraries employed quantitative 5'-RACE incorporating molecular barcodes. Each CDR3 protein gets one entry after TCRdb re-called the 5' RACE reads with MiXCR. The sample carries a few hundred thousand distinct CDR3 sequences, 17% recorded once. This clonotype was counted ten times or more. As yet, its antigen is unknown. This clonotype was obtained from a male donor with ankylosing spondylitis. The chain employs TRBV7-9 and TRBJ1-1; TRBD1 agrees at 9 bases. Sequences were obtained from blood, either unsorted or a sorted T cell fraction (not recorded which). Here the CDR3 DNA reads TGTGCCAGCAGCCCACCACAGGGGGCGGAAACTGAAGCTTTCTTT. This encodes CASSPPQGAETEAFF. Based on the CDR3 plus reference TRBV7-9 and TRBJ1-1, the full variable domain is DTGVSQNPRHKITKRGQNVTFRCDPISEHNRLYWYRQTLGQGPEFLTYFQNEAQLEKSRLLSDRFSAERPKGSFSTLEIQRTEQGDSAMYLCASSPPQGAETEAFFGQGTRLTVV.